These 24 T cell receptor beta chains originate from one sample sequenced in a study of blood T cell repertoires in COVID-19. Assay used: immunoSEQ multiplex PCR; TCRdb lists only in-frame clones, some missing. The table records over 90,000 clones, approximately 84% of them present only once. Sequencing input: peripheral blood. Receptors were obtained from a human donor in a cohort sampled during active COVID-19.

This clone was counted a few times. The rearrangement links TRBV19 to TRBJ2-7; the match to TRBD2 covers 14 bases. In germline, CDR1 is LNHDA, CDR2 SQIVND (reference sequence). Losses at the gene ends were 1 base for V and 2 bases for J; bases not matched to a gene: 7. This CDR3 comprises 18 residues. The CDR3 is CASSIAGLAGAGPYEQYF. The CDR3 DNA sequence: TGTGCCAGTAGTATAGCGGGACTAGCGGGAGCAGGCCCCTACGAGCAGTACTTC.

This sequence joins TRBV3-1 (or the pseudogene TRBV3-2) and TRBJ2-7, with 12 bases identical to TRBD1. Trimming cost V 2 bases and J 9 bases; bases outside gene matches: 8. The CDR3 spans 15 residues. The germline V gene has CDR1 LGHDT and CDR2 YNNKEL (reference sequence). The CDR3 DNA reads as TGTGCCAGCAGCCAAACCGGGACAGGGGGCGCGGGGCAGTACTTC. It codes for CASSQTGTGGAGQYF.

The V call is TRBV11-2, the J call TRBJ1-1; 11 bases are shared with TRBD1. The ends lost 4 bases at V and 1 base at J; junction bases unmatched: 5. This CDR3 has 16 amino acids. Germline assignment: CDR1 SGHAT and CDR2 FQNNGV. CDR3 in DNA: TGTGCCAGCAGCTCCCGGGACAGGGGGGAGAACACTGAAGCTTTCTTT. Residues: CASSSRDRGENTEAFF.

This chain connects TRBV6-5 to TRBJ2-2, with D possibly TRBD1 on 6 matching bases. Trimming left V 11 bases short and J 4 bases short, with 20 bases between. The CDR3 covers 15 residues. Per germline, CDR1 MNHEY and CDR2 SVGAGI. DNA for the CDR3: TGTGCCTCGACCGGACAGAACATTCGCACCGGGGAGCTGTTTTTT. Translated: CASTGQNIRTGELFF.

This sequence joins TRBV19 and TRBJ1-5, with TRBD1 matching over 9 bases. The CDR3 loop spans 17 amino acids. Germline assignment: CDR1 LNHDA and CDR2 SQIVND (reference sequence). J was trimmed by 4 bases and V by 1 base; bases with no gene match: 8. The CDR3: CASSIARDRARNQPQHF. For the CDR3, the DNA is TGTGCCAGTAGTATAGCGCGGGACAGGGCTAGGAATCAGCCCCAGCATTTT.

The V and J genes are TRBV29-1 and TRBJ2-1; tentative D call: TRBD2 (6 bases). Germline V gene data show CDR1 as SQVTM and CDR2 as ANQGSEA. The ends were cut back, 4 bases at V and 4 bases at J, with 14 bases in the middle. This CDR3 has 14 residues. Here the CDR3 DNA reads TGCAGCGTTGGAACCGGGACTGGTTACAATGAGCAGTTCTTC. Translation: CSVGTGTGYNEQFF.

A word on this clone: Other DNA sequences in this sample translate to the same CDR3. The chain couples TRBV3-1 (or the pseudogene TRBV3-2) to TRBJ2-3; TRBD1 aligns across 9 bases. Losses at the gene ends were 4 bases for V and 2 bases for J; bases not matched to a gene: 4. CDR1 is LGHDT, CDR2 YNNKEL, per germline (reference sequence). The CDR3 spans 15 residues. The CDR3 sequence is CASSPGQGFTDTQYF. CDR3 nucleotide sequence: TGTGCCAGCAGCCCGGGACAGGGATTCACAGATACGCAGTATTTT.

CDR3 amino acids: CASSPLLEGDSTDTQYF. CDR3 bases: TGTGCCAGCAGCCCCCTATTAGAAGGGGATAGCACAGATACGCAGTATTTT. The rearrangement uses TRBV7-8 and TRBJ2-3, with a possible D match to TRBD1 (5 bases). Per the germline V gene, CDR1 is SGHVS and CDR2 is FQNEAQ. V was trimmed by 5 bases and J by 0 bases, leaving 18 bases between them. The CDR3 is 17 amino acids.

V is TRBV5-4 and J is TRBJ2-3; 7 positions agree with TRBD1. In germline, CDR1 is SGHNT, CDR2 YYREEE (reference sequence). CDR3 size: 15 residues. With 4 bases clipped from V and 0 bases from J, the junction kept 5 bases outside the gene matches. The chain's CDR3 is CASSRDSLSTDTQYF. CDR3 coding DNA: TGTGCCAGCAGCCGGGACAGTCTTAGCACAGATACGCAGTATTTT.

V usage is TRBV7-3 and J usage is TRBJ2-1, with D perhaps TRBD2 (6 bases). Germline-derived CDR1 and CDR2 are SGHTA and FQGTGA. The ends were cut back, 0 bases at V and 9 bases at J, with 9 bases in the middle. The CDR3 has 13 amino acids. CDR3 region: CASSLTLGGEQFF. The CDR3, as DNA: TGTGCCAGCAGCTTAACCCTGGGGGGTGAGCAGTTCTTC.

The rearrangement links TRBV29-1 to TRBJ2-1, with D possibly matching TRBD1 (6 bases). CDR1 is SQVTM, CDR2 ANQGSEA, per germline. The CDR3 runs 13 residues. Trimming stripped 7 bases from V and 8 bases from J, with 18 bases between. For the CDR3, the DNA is TGCAGCGGTACAGGGTTTACTTTCGATGAGCAGTTCTTC. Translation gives CSGTGFTFDEQFF.

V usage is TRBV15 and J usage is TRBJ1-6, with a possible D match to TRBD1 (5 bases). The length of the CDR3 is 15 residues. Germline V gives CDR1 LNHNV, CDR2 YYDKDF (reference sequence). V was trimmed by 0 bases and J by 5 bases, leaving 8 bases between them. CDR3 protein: CATSREQGHNSPLHF. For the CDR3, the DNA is TGTGCCACCAGCAGAGAGCAGGGCCATAATTCACCCCTCCACTTT.

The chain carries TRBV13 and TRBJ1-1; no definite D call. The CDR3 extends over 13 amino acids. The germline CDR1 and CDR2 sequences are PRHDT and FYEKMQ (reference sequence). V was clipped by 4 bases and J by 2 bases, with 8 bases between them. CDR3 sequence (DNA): TGTGCCAGCAGCTCGGTGCTTAACACTGAAGCTTTCTTT. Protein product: CASSSVLNTEAFF.

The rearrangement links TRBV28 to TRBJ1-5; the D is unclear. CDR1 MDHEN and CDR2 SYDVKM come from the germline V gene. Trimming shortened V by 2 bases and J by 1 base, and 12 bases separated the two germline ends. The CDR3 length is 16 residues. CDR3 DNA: TGTGCCAGCAGTTTACCCCCGGGTTTCAGCAATCAGCCCCAGCATTTT. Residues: CASSLPPGFSNQPQHF.

The CDR3 DNA reads TGTGCCACCAGCAGAGGTGGAGAGAACTACGAGCAGTACTTC. Translating it yields CATSRGGENYEQYF. The V call is TRBV15, the J call TRBJ2-7, with D unresolved. Germline CDR1 LNHNV, CDR2 YYDKDF (reference sequence). The CDR3 is 14 amino acids. V was trimmed by 1 base and J by 3 bases, leaving 10 bases between them.

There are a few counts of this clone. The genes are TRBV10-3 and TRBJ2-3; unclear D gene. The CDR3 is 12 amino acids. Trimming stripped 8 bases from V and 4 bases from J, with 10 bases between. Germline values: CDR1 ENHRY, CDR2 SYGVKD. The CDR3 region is CAISPQSDTQYF. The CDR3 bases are TGTGCCATCTCCCCTCAGTCAGATACGCAGTATTTT.

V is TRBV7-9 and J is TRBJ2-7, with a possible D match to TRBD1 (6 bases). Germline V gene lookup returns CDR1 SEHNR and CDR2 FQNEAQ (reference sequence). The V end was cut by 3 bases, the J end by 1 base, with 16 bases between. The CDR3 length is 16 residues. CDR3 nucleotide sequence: TGTGCCAGCAGCTTGATAGGACAGTCTCTTTCCTACGAGCAGTACTTC. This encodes CASSLIGQSLSYEQYF.

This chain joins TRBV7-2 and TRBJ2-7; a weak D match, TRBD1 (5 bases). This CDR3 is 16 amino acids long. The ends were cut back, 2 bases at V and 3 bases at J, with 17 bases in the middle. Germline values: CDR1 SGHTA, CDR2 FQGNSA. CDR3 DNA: TGTGCCAGCAGCTTAAGGGGTGCCCTAATGATCTACGAGCAGTACTTC. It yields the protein CASSLRGALMIYEQYF.

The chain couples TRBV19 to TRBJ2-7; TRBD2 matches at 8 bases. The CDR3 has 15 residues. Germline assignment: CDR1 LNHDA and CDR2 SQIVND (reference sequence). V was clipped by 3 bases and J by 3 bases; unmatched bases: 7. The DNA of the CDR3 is TGTGCCAGTAGTATCTGGACTAGCAGCCACTACGAGCAGTACTTC. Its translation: CASSIWTSSHYEQYF.

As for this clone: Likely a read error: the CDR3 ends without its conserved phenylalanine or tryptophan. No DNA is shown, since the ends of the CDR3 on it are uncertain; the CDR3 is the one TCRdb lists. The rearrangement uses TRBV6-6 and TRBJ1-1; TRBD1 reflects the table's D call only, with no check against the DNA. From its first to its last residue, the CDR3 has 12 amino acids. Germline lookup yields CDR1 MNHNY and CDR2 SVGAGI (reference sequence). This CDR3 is CASSYRDQGQIV.

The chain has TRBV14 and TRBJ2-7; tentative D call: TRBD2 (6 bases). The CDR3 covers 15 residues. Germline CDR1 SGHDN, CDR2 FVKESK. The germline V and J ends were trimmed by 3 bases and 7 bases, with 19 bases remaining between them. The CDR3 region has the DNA TGTGCCAGCAGCCATGCCGACGGGACTTGGCGAGAGCAGTACTTC. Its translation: CASSHADGTWREQYF.

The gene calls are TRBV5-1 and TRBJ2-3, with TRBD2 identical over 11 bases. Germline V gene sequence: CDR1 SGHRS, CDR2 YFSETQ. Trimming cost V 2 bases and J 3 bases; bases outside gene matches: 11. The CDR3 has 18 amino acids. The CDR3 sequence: CASSFLTSGGLGTDTQYF. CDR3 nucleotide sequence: TGCGCCAGCAGCTTTCTTACTAGCGGGGGCCTAGGGACAGATACGCAGTATTTT.

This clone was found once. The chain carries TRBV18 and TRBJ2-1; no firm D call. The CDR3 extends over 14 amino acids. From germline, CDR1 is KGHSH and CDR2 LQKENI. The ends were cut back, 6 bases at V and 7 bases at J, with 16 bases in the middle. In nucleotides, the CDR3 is TGTGCCAGCTCTCCTAGACTCGACCCAAATGAGCAGTTCTTC. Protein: CASSPRLDPNEQFF.

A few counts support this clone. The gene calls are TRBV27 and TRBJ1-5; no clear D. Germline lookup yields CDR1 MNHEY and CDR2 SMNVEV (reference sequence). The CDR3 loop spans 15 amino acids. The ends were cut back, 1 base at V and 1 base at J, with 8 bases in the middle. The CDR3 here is CASSLYGVSNQPQHF. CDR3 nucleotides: TGTGCCAGCAGTTTATACGGGGTAAGCAATCAGCCCCAGCATTTT.